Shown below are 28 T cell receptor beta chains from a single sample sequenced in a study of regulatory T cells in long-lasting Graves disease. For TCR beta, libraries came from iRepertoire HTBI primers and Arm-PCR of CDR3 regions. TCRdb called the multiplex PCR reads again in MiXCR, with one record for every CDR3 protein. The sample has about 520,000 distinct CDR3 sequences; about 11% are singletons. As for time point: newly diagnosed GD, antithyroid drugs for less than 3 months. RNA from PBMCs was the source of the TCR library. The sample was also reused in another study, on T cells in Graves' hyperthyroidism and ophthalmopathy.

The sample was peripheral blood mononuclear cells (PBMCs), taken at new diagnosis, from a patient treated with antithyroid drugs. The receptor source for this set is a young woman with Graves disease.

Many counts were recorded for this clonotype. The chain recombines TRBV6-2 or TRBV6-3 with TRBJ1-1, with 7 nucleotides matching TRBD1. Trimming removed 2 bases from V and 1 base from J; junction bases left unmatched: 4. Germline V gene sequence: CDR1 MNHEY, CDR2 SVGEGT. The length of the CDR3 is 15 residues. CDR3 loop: CASSYRGLRNTEAFF. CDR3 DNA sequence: TGTGCCAGCAGTTACAGGGGGCTACGGAACACTGAAGCTTTCTTT.

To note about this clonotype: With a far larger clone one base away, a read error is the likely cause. The CDR3 sequence: CAISQSSGNTIYF. The CDR3 DNA reads as TGTGCCATCAGTCAGAGCTCTGGAAACACCATATATTTT. V usage is TRBV10-3 and J usage is TRBJ1-3, with D hard to call. The CDR3 has 13 residues. Per the germline V gene, CDR1 is ENHRY and CDR2 is SYGVKD. The V end lost 5 bases, the J end lost 0 bases, and 5 bases lay between the germline ends.

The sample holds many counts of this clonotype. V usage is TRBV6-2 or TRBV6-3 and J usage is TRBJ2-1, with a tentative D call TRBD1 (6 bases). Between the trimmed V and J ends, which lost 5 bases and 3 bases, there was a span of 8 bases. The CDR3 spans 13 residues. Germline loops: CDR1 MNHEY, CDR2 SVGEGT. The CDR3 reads CASSMDSYNEQFF. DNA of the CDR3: TGTGCCAGCAGTATGGACAGCTACAATGAGCAGTTCTTC.

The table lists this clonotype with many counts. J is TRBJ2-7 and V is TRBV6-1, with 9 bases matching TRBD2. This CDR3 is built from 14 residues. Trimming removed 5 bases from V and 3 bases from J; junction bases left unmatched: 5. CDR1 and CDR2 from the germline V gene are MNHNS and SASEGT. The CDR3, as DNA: TGTGCCAGCAGTACCGATAGCGGGGGCTACGAGCAGTACTTC. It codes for CASSTDSGGYEQYF.

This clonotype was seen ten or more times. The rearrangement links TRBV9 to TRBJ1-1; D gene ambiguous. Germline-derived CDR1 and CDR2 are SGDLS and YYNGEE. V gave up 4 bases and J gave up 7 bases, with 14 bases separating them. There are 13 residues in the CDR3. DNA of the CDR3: TGTGCCAGCAGCCCCTCGGACGGACGTGAAGCTTTCTTT. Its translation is CASSPSDGREAFF.

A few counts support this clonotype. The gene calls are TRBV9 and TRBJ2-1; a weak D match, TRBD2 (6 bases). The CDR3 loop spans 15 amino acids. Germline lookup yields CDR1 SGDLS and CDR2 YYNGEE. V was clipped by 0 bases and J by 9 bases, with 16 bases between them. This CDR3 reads CASSVVGGTGGEQFF. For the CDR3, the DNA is TGTGCCAGCAGCGTAGTCGGGGGAACCGGGGGTGAGCAGTTCTTC.

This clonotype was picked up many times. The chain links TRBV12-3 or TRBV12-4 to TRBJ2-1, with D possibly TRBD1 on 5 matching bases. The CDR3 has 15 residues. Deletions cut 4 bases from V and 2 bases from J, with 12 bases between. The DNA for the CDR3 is TGTGCCAGCAGTTCTGGACATTACACCTACAATGAGCAGTTCTTC. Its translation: CASSSGHYTYNEQFF.

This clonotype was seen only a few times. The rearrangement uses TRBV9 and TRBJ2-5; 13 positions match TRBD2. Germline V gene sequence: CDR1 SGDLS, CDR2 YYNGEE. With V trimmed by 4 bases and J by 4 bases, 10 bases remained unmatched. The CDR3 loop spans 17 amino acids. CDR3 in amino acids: CASSPGLAGPPLETQYF. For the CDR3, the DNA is TGTGCCAGCAGCCCGGGACTAGCGGGACCCCCCTTAGAGACCCAGTACTTC.

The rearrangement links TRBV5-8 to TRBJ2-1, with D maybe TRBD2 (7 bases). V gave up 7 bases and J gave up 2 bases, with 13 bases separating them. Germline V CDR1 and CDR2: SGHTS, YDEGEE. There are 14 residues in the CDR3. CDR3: CASVSGGPYNEQFF. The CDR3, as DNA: TGTGCCAGCGTCTCGGGGGGCCCCTACAATGAGCAGTTCTTC.

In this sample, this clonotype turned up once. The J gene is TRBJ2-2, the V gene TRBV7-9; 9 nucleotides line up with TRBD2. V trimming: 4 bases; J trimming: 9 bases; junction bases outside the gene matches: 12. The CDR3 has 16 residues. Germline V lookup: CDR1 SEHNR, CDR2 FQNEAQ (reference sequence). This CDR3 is CASSSIPGLAPRELFF. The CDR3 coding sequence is TGTGCCAGCAGCTCCATTCCGGGACTAGCCCCCAGGGAGCTGTTTTTT.

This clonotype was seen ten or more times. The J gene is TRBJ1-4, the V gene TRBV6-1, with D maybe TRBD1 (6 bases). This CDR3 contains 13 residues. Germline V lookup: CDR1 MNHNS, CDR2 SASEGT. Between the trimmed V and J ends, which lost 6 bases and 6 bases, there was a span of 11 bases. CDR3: CASSRRTDEKLFF. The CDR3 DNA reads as TGTGCCAGCAGCCGTCGGACAGATGAAAAACTGTTTTTT.

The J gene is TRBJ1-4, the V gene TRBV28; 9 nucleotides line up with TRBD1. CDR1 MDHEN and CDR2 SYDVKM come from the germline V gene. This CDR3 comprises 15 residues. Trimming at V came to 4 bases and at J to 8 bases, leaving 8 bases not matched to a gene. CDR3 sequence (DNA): TGTGCCAGCAGTTCACGGGACAGGGAGGTGGAAAAACTGTTTTTT. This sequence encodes CASSSRDREVEKLFF.

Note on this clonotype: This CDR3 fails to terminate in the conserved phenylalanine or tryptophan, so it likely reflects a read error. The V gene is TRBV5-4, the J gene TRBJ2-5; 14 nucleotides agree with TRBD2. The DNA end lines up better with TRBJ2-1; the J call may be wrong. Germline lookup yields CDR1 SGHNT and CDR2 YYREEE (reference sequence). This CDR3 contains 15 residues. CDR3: CASSPGTSGSNEQFL. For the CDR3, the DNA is TGTGCCAGCAGCCCCGGGACTAGCGGGAGCAATGAGCAGTTCCTC.

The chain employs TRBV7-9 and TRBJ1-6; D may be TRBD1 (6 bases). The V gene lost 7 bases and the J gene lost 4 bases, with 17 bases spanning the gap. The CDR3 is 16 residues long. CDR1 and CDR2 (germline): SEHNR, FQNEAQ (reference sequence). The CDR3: CASTPGLGQYNSPLHF. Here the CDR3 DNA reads TGTGCCAGCACCCCCGGCCTTGGACAGTATAATTCACCCCTCCACTTT. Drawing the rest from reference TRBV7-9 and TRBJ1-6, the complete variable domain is DTGVSQNPRHKITKRGQNVTFRCDPISEHNRLYWYRQTLGQGPEFLTYFQNEAQLEKSRLLSDRFSAERPKGSFSTLEIQRTEQGDSAMYLCASTPGLGQYNSPLHFGNGTRLTVT.

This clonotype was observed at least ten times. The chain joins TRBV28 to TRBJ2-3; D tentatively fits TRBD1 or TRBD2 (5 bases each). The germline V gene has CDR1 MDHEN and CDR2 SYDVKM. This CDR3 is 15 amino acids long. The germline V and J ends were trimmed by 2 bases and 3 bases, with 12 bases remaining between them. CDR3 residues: CASSLSGGRTDTQYF. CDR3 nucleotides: TGTGCCAGCAGTTTAAGTGGGGGTCGAACAGATACGCAGTATTTT. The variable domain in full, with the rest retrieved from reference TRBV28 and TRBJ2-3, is DVKVTQSSRYLVKRTGEKVFLECVQDMDHENMFWYRQDPGLGLRLIYFSYDVKMKEKGDIPEGYSVSREKKERFSLILESASTNQTSMYLCASSLSGGRTDTQYFGPGTRLTVL.

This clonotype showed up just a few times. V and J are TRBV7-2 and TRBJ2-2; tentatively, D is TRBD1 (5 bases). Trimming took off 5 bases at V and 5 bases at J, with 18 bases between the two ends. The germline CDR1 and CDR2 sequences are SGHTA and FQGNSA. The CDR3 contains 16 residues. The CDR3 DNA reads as TGTGCCAGCAGCCCCAACTCCAGGGCAGGGACCGGGGAGCTGTTTTTT. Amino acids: CASSPNSRAGTGELFF.

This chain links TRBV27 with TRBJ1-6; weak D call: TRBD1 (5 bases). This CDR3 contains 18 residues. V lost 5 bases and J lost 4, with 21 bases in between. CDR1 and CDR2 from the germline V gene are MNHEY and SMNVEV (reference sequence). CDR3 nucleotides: TGTGCCAGCAGTCCCGCACGGGACCACTTCGATTATAATTCACCCCTCCACTTT. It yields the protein CASSPARDHFDYNSPLHF.

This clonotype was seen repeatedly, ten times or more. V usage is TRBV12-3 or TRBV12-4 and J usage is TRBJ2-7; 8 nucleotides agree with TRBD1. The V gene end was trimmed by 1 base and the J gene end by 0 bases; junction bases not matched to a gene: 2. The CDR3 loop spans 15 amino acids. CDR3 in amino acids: CASSLGGQVSYEQYF. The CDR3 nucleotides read TGTGCCAGCAGTTTAGGGGGACAGGTCTCCTACGAGCAGTACTTC.

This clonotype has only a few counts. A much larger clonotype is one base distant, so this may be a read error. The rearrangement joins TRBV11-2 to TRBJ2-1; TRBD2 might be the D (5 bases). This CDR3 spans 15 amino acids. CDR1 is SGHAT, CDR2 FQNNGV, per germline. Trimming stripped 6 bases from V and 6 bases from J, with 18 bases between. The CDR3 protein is CASSAREDRGNEQFF. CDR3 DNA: TGTGCCAGCAGTGCACGGGAAGACCGGGGCAATGAGCAGTTCTTC.

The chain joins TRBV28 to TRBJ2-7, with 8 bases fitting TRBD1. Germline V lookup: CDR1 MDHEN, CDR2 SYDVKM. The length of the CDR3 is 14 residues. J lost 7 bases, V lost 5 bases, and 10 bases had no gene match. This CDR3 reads CASSPLGQVEEQYF. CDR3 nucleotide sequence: TGTGCCAGCAGTCCATTGGGACAGGTGGAGGAGCAGTACTTC.

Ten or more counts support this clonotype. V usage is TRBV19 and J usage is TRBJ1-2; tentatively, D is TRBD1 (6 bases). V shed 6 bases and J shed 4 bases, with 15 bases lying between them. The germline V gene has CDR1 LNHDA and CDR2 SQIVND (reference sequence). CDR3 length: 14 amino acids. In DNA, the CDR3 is TGTGCCAGTAGGAGGGAGGGGGTTGTCTATGGCTACACCTTC. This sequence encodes CASRREGVVYGYTF.

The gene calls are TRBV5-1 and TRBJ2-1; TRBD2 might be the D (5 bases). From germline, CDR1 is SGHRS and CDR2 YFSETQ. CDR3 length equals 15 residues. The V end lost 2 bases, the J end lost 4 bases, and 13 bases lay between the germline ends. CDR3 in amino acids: CASSFQRSQYNEQFF. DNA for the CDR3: TGCGCCAGCAGCTTTCAGCGGAGCCAATACAATGAGCAGTTCTTC.

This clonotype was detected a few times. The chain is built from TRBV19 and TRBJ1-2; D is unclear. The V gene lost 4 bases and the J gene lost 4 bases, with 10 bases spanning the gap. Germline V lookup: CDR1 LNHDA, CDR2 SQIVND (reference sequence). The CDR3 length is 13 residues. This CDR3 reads CASSRGPLYGYTF. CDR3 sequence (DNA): TGTGCCAGTAGTAGAGGCCCCCTCTATGGCTACACCTTC.

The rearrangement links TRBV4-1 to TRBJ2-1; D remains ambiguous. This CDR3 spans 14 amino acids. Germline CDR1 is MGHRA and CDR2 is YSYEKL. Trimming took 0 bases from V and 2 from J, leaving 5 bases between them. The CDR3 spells CASSQDTAYNEQFF. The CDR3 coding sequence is TGCGCCAGCAGCCAAGATACAGCCTACAATGAGCAGTTCTTC.

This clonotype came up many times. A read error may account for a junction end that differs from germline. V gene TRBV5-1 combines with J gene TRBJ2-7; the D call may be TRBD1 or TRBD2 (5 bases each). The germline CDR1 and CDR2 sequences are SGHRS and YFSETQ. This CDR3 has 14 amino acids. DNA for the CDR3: TGCGCCAGCAGAGAGGATGGGACCTCCCACGAGCAGTACTTC. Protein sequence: CASREDGTSHEQYF.

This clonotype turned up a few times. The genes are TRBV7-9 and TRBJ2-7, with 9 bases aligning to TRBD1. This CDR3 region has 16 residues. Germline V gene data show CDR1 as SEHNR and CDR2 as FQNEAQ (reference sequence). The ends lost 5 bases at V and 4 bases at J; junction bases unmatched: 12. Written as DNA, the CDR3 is TGTGCCAGCAGCAACTATCCGGGACAGGGAGCATACGAGCAGTACTTC. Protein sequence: CASSNYPGQGAYEQYF.

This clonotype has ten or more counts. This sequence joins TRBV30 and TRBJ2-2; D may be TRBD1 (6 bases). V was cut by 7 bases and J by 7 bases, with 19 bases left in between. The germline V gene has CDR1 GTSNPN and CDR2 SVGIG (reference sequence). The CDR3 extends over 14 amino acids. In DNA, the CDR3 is TGTGCCTACCCGAACAGGGTGCGGAGCGGGGAGCTGTTTTTT. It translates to CAYPNRVRSGELFF. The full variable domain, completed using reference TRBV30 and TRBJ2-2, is SQTIHQWPATLVQPVGSPLSLECTVEGTSNPNLYWYRQAAGRGLQLLFYSVGIGQISSEVPQNLSASRPQDRQFILSSKKLLLSDSGFYLCAYPNRVRSGELFFGEGSRLTVL.

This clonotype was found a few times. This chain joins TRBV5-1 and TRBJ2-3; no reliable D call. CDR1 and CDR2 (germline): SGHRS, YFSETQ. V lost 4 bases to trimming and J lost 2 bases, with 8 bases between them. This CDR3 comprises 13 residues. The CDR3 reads CASSIHHTDTQYF. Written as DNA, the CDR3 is TGCGCCAGCAGCATCCACCACACAGATACGCAGTATTTT.